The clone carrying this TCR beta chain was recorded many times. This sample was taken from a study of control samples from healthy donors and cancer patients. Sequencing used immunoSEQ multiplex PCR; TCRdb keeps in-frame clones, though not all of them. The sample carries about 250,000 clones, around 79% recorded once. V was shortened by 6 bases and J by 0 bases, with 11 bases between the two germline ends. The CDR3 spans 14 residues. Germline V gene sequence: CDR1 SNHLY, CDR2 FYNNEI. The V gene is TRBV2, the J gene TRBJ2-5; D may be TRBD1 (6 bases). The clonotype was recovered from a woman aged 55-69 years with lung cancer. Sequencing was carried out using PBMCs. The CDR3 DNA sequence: TGTGCCAGCAGCTCGAACAGGGACCAAGAGACCCAGTACTTC. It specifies CASSSNRDQETQYF.